Below, 29 T cell receptor beta chains from the same sample are listed, as sequenced in a study of blood T cell repertoires in COVID-19. Repertoires were generated with immunoSEQ multiplex PCR, while TCRdb's copy carries only in-frame clones and drops some. The sample has over 150,000 clones, approximately 83% seen once. The material sequenced was peripheral blood. These receptors came from a woman aged 60-70 years with acute or convalescent COVID-19.

The chain recombines TRBV12-3 or TRBV12-4 with TRBJ1-1; 7 nucleotides align to TRBD1. V lost 3 bases and J lost 5; bases outside the gene matches: 3. There are 13 residues in the CDR3. The CDR3 DNA reads as TGTGCCAGCAGTTTTACAGGGGAAACTGAAGCTTTCTTT. It yields the protein CASSFTGETEAFF.

This clone was counted only a few times. The chain joins TRBV6-6 to TRBJ1-4; 7 bases map to TRBD1. Germline V gene sequence: CDR1 MNHNY, CDR2 SVGAGI (reference sequence). Germline trimming cut 7 bases from V and 2 bases from J; bases unmatched to any gene: 4. This CDR3 comprises 14 residues. CDR3 in amino acids: CASTLQGTNEKLFF. The CDR3 DNA is TGTGCCAGCACCTTACAGGGGACTAATGAAAAACTGTTTTTT.

The chain couples TRBV19 to TRBJ2-2; 9 nucleotides agree with TRBD1. The CDR3 loop spans 14 amino acids. V lost 1 base to trimming and J lost 7 bases; unmatched junction nucleotides: 1. Germline loops: CDR1 LNHDA, CDR2 SQIVND (reference sequence). The DNA for the CDR3 is TGTGCCAGTAGTATAGGGGACAGGGACGGGGAGCTGTTTTTT. Its protein product is CASSIGDRDGELFF.

The chain links TRBV19 to TRBJ1-2; possible D gene TRBD1, 5 bases. The V gene's germline CDR1 is LNHDA and CDR2 SQIVND (reference sequence). This CDR3 spans 13 amino acids. Trimming pared 5 bases from V and 4 bases from J, leaving 11 bases between. CDR3 amino acids: CASSVTGLYGYTF. The CDR3 region has the DNA TGTGCCAGTAGTGTAACAGGTCTCTATGGCTACACCTTC.

This sequence joins TRBV30 and TRBJ1-3; D gene unclear. The V end was cut by 2 bases, the J end by 2 bases, with 13 bases between. Germline CDR1 and CDR2: GTSNPN and SVGIG (reference sequence). The CDR3 length is 15 residues. CDR3 coding DNA: TGTGCCTGGAGTAGGCAGCGACCCACTGGAAACACCATATATTTT. This encodes CAWSRQRPTGNTIYF.

This rearrangement joins TRBV20-1 to TRBJ2-7; 7 positions match TRBD2. The trim removed 3 bases at V and 5 bases at J, leaving 16 bases unmatched. This CDR3 has 16 residues. Germline V gene lookup returns CDR1 DFQATT and CDR2 SNEGSKA (reference sequence). The CDR3 sequence: CSASGLAYGRSHEQYV. The CDR3 DNA reads as TGCAGTGCTAGTGGGCTAGCATACGGGAGGAGCCACGAGCAGTACGTC.

The chain carries TRBV19 and TRBJ1-2; a weak D match, TRBD1 (5 bases). This CDR3 contains 13 residues. Trimming left V 1 base short and J 7 bases short, with 10 bases between. Germline-derived CDR1 and CDR2 are LNHDA and SQIVND (reference sequence). Here the CDR3 reads CASSIAGEAGYTF. In nucleotides, the CDR3 is TGTGCCAGTAGTATAGCGGGGGAGGCTGGCTACACCTTC.

DNA for the CDR3: TGTGCCAGCAGCCAGAGACAGGGGCTGGACACTGAAGCTTTCTTT. Translation gives CASSQRQGLDTEAFF. V is TRBV6-5 and J is TRBJ1-1, with TRBD1 identical over 8 bases. Germline V gene sequence: CDR1 MNHEY, CDR2 SVGAGI. Unmatched junction bases numbered 9, after V lost 6 bases and J lost 3 bases. CDR3 length: 15 amino acids.

CDR3: CASSRGPDRHKADTQYF. The CDR3 bases are TGTGCCAGCTCACGAGGACCTGACAGGCATAAGGCAGATACGCAGTATTTT. The rearrangement joins TRBV18 to TRBJ2-3; D is possibly TRBD1 (6 bases). The germline V gene has CDR1 KGHSH and CDR2 LQKENI. With 4 bases removed from V and 4 bases from J, the gap between germline ends came to 21 bases. This CDR3 comprises 17 residues.

At least ten counts were recorded for this clone. The junction shows a germline mismatch at one end, possibly a read error. The chain links TRBV7-9 to TRBJ1-1; D remains ambiguous. CDR1 and CDR2 from the germline V gene are SEHNR and FQNEAQ (reference sequence). This CDR3 has 12 amino acids. The CDR3, as DNA: TGTGCCAGCAGCCAAAACGGGGTAGAGGCGTTATTT. It codes for CASSQNGVEALF.

The chain employs TRBV5-1 and TRBJ1-4; TRBD1 aligns across 7 bases. The CDR3 is 15 amino acids. CDR1 is SGHRS and CDR2 is YFSETQ in the germline V gene. V lost 0 bases to trimming and J lost 4 bases; unmatched junction nucleotides: 3. The CDR3 protein is CASSLEPGGNEKLFF. The CDR3 nucleotides are TGCGCCAGCAGCTTGGAGCCAGGGGGTAATGAAAAACTGTTTTTT.

The chain employs TRBV11-1 and TRBJ1-1, with TRBD1 matching over 9 bases. This CDR3 has 16 residues. CDR1 and CDR2 from the germline V gene are SGHAT and FQDESV (reference sequence). J lost 2 bases, V lost 5 bases, and 9 bases had no gene match. The CDR3 nucleotides are TGTGCCAGCAGCCCCCGCGGGACAGGGCTCAACACTGAAGCTTTCTTT. Amino acid sequence: CASSPRGTGLNTEAFF.

The count of this clone is one. The chain combines TRBV10-3 with TRBJ1-2, with D unclear. CDR1 and CDR2 from the germline V gene are ENHRY and SYGVKD. CDR3 length: 13 residues. V was shortened by 3 bases and J by 4 bases, with 9 bases between the two germline ends. As DNA, the CDR3 is TGTGCCATCAGTGATTACAGCAGCTATGGCTACACCTTC. Protein: CAISDYSSYGYTF.

V usage is TRBV3-1 (or the pseudogene TRBV3-2) and J usage is TRBJ1-2; 9 bases match TRBD1. Trimming at V came to 6 bases and at J to 3 bases, leaving 5 bases not matched to a gene. Germline CDR1 is LGHDT and CDR2 is YNNKEL (reference sequence). This CDR3 is built from 14 residues. The CDR3 coding sequence is TGTGCCAGCAGACCGACAGGGGGTGACTATGGCTACACCTTC. Its translation is CASRPTGGDYGYTF.

Points on this clone: Other nucleotide sequences in the sample specify the same CDR3. The rearrangement links TRBV3-1 (or the pseudogene TRBV3-2) to TRBJ1-2; D remains unclear. In germline, CDR1 is LGHDT, CDR2 YNNKEL (reference sequence). The CDR3 has 14 residues. V lost 1 base and J 4 bases, leaving 10 bases between the germline ends. The CDR3 here is CASSQGGQVYGYTF. The CDR3 nucleotides read TGTGCCAGCAGCCAAGGAGGGCAAGTCTATGGCTACACCTTC.

The chain uses TRBV7-3 and TRBJ2-3; D gene ambiguous. CDR1 SGHTA and CDR2 FQGTGA come from the germline V gene. CDR3 length equals 12 residues. Trimming shortened V by 5 bases and J by 2 bases, and 5 bases separated the two germline ends. The CDR3 region has the DNA TGTGCCAGCAGCCCAAACACAGATACGCAGTATTTT. This codes for CASSPNTDTQYF.

This clone was detected ten times or more. V is TRBV11-2 and J is TRBJ1-5; 7 nucleotides align to TRBD1. This CDR3 comprises 16 residues. The J segment lost 0 bases and the V segment lost 5 bases, leaving 7 bases of the junction unmatched. Germline CDR1 and CDR2: SGHAT and FQNNGV. CDR3 DNA sequence: TGTGCCAGCAGCCTGACAGGGCACAATAGCAATCAGCCCCAGCATTTT. Its translation: CASSLTGHNSNQPQHF.

The chain joins TRBV4-1 to TRBJ1-2, with D possibly being TRBD1 (5 bases). Germline V CDR1 and CDR2: MGHRA, YSYEKL. V gave up 0 bases and J gave up 4 bases, with 9 bases separating them. This CDR3 contains 14 residues. For the CDR3, the DNA is TGCGCCAGCAGCCAAGATGGGGACTTCTATGGCTACACCTTC. Translated, it gives CASSQDGDFYGYTF.

V usage is TRBV7-2 and J usage is TRBJ1-2, with D possibly TRBD1 on 5 matching bases. The CDR3 runs 13 residues. The germline V gene encodes CDR1 SGHTA and CDR2 FQGNSA. The germline V and J ends were trimmed by 5 bases and 3 bases, with 10 bases remaining between them. CDR3 nucleotides: TGTGCCAGCAGCGCAGGACAAGACTATGGCTACACCTTC. This gives the protein CASSAGQDYGYTF.

The J gene is TRBJ1-3, the V gene TRBV2; perhaps TRBD1 as D (6 bases). This CDR3 region has 13 residues. Trimming pared 8 bases from V and 4 bases from J, leaving 12 bases between. Germline loops: CDR1 SNHLY, CDR2 FYNNEI. Here the CDR3 reads CASGTSGGNTIYF. In nucleotides, the CDR3 is TGTGCCAGCGGGACATCGGGGGGAAACACCATATATTTT.

This clone occurred a few times. For the CDR3, the DNA is TGTGCCAGCAGTGAACAGGGGTTTTCGACTGAAGCTTTCTTT. It specifies CASSEQGFSTEAFF. This chain uses TRBV25-1 with TRBJ1-1; D possibly corresponds to TRBD1 (6 bases). Germline CDR1 and CDR2: MGHDK and SYGVNS. The CDR3 consists of 14 residues. V lost 2 bases and J 5 bases, leaving 12 bases between the germline ends.

V is TRBV6-6 and J is TRBJ2-7; 8 nucleotides agree with TRBD2. The germline V gene has CDR1 MNHNY and CDR2 SVGAGI (reference sequence). The trim removed 8 bases at V and 2 bases at J, leaving 11 bases unmatched. The CDR3 is 15 residues long. Written as DNA, the CDR3 is TGTGCCAGCTCTCTCCGGGGGGGGGCCCCCTACGAGCAGTACGTC. It is translated as CASSLRGGAPYEQYV.

Regarding this clone: One end of the junction fails to match germline, which may point to a read error. CDR3 bases: TGTGCCAGCAGCCTAGACAGGGATCACCCCCAGCATTTT. Encoded protein: CASSLDRDHPQHF. V gene TRBV12-3 or TRBV12-4 combines with J gene TRBJ1-5; the match to TRBD1 covers 7 bases. CDR3 size: 13 residues.

Notes on this clone: This sample includes further DNA sequences coding for the same CDR3. This chain joins TRBV20-1 and TRBJ2-7; D call uncertain. V was clipped by 3 bases and J by 3 bases, with 6 bases between them. Per germline, CDR1 DFQATT and CDR2 SNEGSKA (reference sequence). The CDR3 extends over 11 amino acids. This CDR3 is CSARSGYEQYV. DNA of the CDR3: TGCAGTGCTAGGTCCGGCTACGAGCAGTACGTC.

The chain combines TRBV30 with TRBJ1-5, with 7 bases matching TRBD1. This CDR3 is built from 13 residues. J lost 4 bases, V lost 5 bases, and 5 bases had no gene match. Germline V CDR1 and CDR2: GTSNPN, SVGIG (reference sequence). DNA for the CDR3: TGTGCCTGGGCCCGGGACAGTAATCAGCCCCAGCATTTT. This codes for CAWARDSNQPQHF. Supplemented by reference TRBV30 and TRBJ1-5, the full variable domain reads SQTIHQWPATLVQPVGSPLSLECTVEGTSNPNLYWYRQAAGRGLQLLFYSVGIGQISSEVPQNLSASRPQDRQFILSSKKLLLSDSGFYLCAWARDSNQPQHFGDGTRLSIL.

The chain carries TRBV18 and TRBJ2-5, with D possibly TRBD2 on 5 matching bases. The V end was cut by 4 bases, the J end by 7 bases, with 13 bases between. Germline V gene sequence: CDR1 KGHSH, CDR2 LQKENI. The CDR3 loop spans 13 amino acids. The CDR3 sequence: CASSREPPRTQYF. The CDR3 nucleotides are TGTGCCAGCTCACGGGAGCCTCCGAGGACCCAGTACTTC. The whole variable domain, remainder taken from reference TRBV18 and TRBJ2-5, is NAGVMQNPRHLVRRRGQEARLRCSPMKGHSHVYWYRQLPEEGLKFMVYLQKENIIDESGMPKERFSAEFPKEGPSILRIQQVVRGDSAAYFCASSREPPRTQYFGPGTRLLVL.

The sample holds many counts of this clone. The genes are TRBV4-2 and TRBJ2-7, with D tentatively TRBD1 (6 bases). The V gene lost 4 bases and the J gene lost 2 bases, with 12 bases spanning the gap. Germline lookup yields CDR1 LGHNA and CDR2 YNFKEQ. CDR3 size: 14 residues. CDR3 in amino acids: CASSPRAGAYEQYF. CDR3 coding DNA: TGTGCCAGCAGCCCCCGGGCAGGGGCCTACGAGCAGTACTTC.

This clone was found once. The rearrangement joins TRBV27 to TRBJ2-2, with D uncertain. Germline V gene lookup returns CDR1 MNHEY and CDR2 SMNVEV (reference sequence). CDR3 length: 15 residues. V lost 6 bases to trimming and J lost 3 bases, with 14 bases between them. The CDR3 DNA follows: TGTGCCAGCAGCTATATTAGAGGCTACACCGGGGAGCTGTTTTTT. It translates to CASSYIRGYTGELFF.

The CDR3 DNA is TGTGCCAGTAGTAGGGACAGGCAAAATAGCAATCAGCCCCAGCATTTT. The encoded protein is CASSRDRQNSNQPQHF. The chain uses TRBV19 and TRBJ1-5, with 8 bases aligning to TRBD1. The CDR3 totals 16 residues. CDR1 and CDR2 (germline): LNHDA, SQIVND (reference sequence). V dropped 4 bases and J dropped 0; count of bases not matched to a gene: 5.